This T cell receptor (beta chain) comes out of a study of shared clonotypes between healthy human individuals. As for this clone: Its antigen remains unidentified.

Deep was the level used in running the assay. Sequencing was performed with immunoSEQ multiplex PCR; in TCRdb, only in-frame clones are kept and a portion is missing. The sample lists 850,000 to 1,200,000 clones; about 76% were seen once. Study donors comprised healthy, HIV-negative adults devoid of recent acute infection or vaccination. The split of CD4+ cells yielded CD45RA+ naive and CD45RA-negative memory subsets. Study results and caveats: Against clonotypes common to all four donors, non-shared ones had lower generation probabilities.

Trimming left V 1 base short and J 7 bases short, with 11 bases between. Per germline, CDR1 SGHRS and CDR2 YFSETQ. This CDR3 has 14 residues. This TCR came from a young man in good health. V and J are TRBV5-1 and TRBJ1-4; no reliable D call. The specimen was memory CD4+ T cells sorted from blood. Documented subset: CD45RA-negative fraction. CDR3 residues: CASSLSWLGEKLFF. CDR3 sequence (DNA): TGCGCCAGCAGCTTGTCTTGGCTTGGTGAAAAACTGTTTTTT.